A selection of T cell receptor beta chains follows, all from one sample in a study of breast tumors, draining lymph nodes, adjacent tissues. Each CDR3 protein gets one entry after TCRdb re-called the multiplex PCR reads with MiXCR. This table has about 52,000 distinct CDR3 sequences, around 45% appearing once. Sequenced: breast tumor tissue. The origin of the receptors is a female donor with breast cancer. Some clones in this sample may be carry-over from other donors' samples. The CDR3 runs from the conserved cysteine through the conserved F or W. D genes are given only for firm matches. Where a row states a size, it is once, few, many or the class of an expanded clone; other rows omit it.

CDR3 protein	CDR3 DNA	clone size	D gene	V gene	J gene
CASSLPGQGKETQYF	TGTGCCAGCAGCTTGCCGGGACAGGGTAAAGAGACCCAGTACTTC	NA	TRBD1	TRBV5-8	TRBJ2-5
CASSRMNNEQFF	TGTGCCAGCAGCCGCATGAACAATGAGCAGTTCTTC	many	NA	TRBV6-2/TRBV6-3	TRBJ2-1
CASSLDLYNEKLFF	TGTGCCAGCAGCTTAGACTTATATAATGAAAAACTGTTTTTT	NA	NA	TRBV7-9	TRBJ1-4
CASSYHRGLNTEAFF	TGTGCCAGCAGTTACCACAGGGGGCTTAACACTGAAGCTTTCTTT	NA	TRBD1	TRBV28	TRBJ1-1
CASSLWDRGNTIYF	TGTGCCAGCAGCTTATGGGATCGAGGAAACACCATATATTTT	NA	NA	TRBV7-8	TRBJ1-3
CAWMKGTTNYGYTF	TGTGCCTGGATGAAGGGGACCACAAACTATGGCTACACCTTC	many	NA	TRBV30	TRBJ1-2
CASSLSSVGELFF	TGTGCCAGCAGTTTAAGTTCGGTCGGGGAGCTGTTTTTT	many	NA	TRBV12-3/TRBV12-4	TRBJ2-2
CSGGASGRPYNEQFF	TGCAGTGGAGGGGCTAGCGGGAGACCCTACAATGAGCAGTTCTTC	NA	TRBD2	TRBV20-1	TRBJ2-1
CASSPRVGQQYGYTF	TGTGCCAGCAGTCCGCGGGTAGGCCAGCAGTATGGCTACACCTTC	NA	NA	TRBV12-3/TRBV12-4	TRBJ1-2
CASSVTNEKLFF	TGTGCCAGCAGTGTCACTAATGAAAAACTGTTTTTT	many	NA	TRBV7-9	TRBJ1-4
CASSLRGRGSNQPQHF	TGTGCCAGCAGCTTACGGGGACGGGGCAGCAATCAGCCCCAGCATTTT	many	NA	TRBV7-2	TRBJ1-5
CSAGILAGSTDTQYF	TGCAGTGCTGGAATACTAGCGGGAAGCACAGATACGCAGTATTTT	many	TRBD2	TRBV20-1	TRBJ2-3
CASGLSGSIYEQYF	TGTGCCAGTGGTCTCAGCGGGAGTATCTACGAGCAGTACTTT	NA	TRBD2	TRBV19	TRBJ2-7
CASSSSGRGYTF	TGTGCCAGCAGCTCATCAGGGCGCGGCTACACCTTC	many	NA	TRBV11-3	TRBJ1-2
CSAKGQKGTEAFF	TGCAGCGCGAAGGGGCAGAAGGGCACTGAAGCTTTCTTT	many	NA	TRBV29-1	TRBJ1-1
CASSPTYGRASTGELFF	TGTGCCAGCAGCCCCACTTATGGGAGGGCCAGCACCGGGGAGCTGTTTTTT	many	TRBD2	TRBV7-2	TRBJ2-2
CASSLFEGSGNTVYF	TGTGCCAGCAGTTTATTCGAGGGCTCTGGAAACACCGTATATTTT	NA	NA	TRBV28	TRBJ1-3
CGTLGTGGTDEQFF	TGCGGAACATTGGGGACAGGGGGGACGGATGAGCAGTTCTTC	many	TRBD1	TRBV29-1	TRBJ2-1
CASSLTRDSYEQYF	TGTGCCAGCAGCTTAACGCGGGACTCCTACGAGCAGTACTTC	many	NA	TRBV11-2	TRBJ2-7
CASSESTRSNEQYFGELFF	NA	NA	NA	TRBV2	TRBJ2-2
CAISELATGGYGYTF	TGTGCCATCAGTGAACTTGCGACAGGGGGCTATGGCTACACCTTC	once	TRBD1	TRBV10-3	TRBJ1-2
CASSGAGAAGIRNEQFF	TGTGCCAGCAGTGGCGCAGGAGCGGCGGGAATTAGGAATGAGCAGTTCTTC	many	NA	TRBV25-1	TRBJ2-1
CASGHIEQFF	TGTGCCAGTGGCCACATCGAGCAGTTCTTC	NA	NA	TRBV7-9	TRBJ2-1
CASSQGNPAKTQYF	TGTGCCAGCAGTCAGGGGAATCCAGCAAAGACCCAGTACTTC	NA	NA	TRBV6-1	TRBJ2-5
CASSPLASYNEQFF	TGTGCCAGCTCACCACTGGCCTCCTACAATGAGCAGTTCTTC	many	NA	TRBV18	TRBJ2-1
CASSFQGTSTEAFF	TGTGCCAGCAGCTTCCAAGGGACGTCCACTGAAGCTTTCTTT	few	NA	TRBV5-4	TRBJ1-1
CASSLVGWPDTEAFF	TGTGCCAGCAGCTTAGTTGGCTGGCCAGACACTGAAGCTTTCTTT	many	NA	TRBV7-2	TRBJ1-1
CASSFTGQEAQYF	TGTGCCAGCAGTTTCACGGGCCAAGAGGCCCAGTACTTC	NA	NA	TRBV6-2/TRBV6-3	TRBJ2-5
CATSRSGTSRAYEQYF	TGTGCCACCAGCAGATCCGGGACTAGCCGTGCCTACGAGCAGTACTTC	many	TRBD2	TRBV15	TRBJ2-7
CASGGTVGPDTQYF	TGTGCCAGTGGTGGCACAGTAGGACCAGACACGCAGTATTTT	NA	NA	TRBV19	TRBJ2-3
CASSEDPLAGELFF	TGTGCCAGCAGTGAGGACCCGCTCGCCGGGGAGCTGTTTTTT	NA	NA	TRBV6-1	TRBJ2-2
CATSRDMISSNTEAFF	TGTGCCACCAGCAGAGATATGATATCCTCGAACACTGAAGCTTTCTTT	many	NA	TRBV15	TRBJ1-1
CASSLDHGVRFF	TGTGCCAGCAGCTTAGATCATGGGGTTAGGTTCTTC	many	NA	TRBV7-2	TRBJ2-1
CATSDFGQVKHRGELFF	TGTGCCACCAGTGATTTTGGACAGGTTAAACACCGGGGGGAGCTGTTTTTT	NA	TRBD1	TRBV24-1	TRBJ2-2
CASSRGGAAEWVTDSPLHF	TGTGCCAGCAGCCGAGGAGGGGCCGCGGAGTGGGTCACCGATTCACCCCTCCACTTT	medium-sized	NA	TRBV7-9	TRBJ1-6
CATLRDRDNSPLHF	TGTGCCACCCTCCGGGACAGGGATAATTCACCCCTCCACTTT	NA	TRBD1	TRBV10-3	TRBJ1-6
CASSAGTSGRDTQYF	TGTGCCAGCAGCGCCGGGACTAGCGGGAGGGATACGCAGTATTTT	many	TRBD2	TRBV7-3	TRBJ2-3
CASSFTGGGTQYF	TGTGCCAGCAGCTTTACAGGGGGCGGTACGCAGTATTTT	NA	TRBD1	TRBV7-2	TRBJ2-3
CASRQRQGNTEAFF	TGTGCCAGCAGGCAAAGACAGGGGAACACTGAAGCTTTCTTT	NA	TRBD1	TRBV6-2/TRBV6-3	TRBJ1-1
CASSRGLEQYF	TGTGCCAGCAGTCGAGGGTTGGAGCAGTACTTC	many	NA	TRBV6-1	TRBJ2-7
CASSSSGVLETQYF	TGTGCCAGCAGTTCCTCAGGGGTTCTAGAGACCCAGTACTTC	many	NA	TRBV28	TRBJ2-5
CASSLRVDTQYF	TGTGCCAGCAGCTTAAGGGTAGATACGCAGTATTTT	NA	NA	TRBV11-3	TRBJ2-3
CASSDREGLAELNEQFF	TGTGCCAGCAGCGACCGCGAGGGACTAGCGGAACTCAATGAGCAGTTCTTC	NA	TRBD2	TRBV2	TRBJ2-1
CASSQGQGAETQYF	TGCGCCAGCAGCCAGGGACAGGGGGCGGAGACCCAGTACTTC	many	TRBD1	TRBV5-1	TRBJ2-5
CATVGHADSPLHF	TGTGCCACCGTGGGACACGCTGATTCACCCCTCCACTTT	NA	NA	TRBV24-1	TRBJ1-6
CASSAGTGNSPLHF	TGTGCCAGCAGTGCCGGGACAGGGAATTCACCCCTCCACTTT	NA	TRBD1	TRBV12-3/TRBV12-4	TRBJ1-6
CASSVGANEKLFF	TGTGCCAGCTCTGTGGGTGCTAATGAAAAACTGTTTTTT	many	NA	TRBV6-5	TRBJ1-4
CASSLIKPRERGTTTYEQYF	TGTGCCAGCAGCTTAATCAAGCCTCGCGAACGTGGAACCACCACCTACGAGCAGTACTTC	many	NA	TRBV7-8	TRBJ2-7
CASSLVSTGSKTQYF	TGTGCCAGTAGTTTAGTCTCCACAGGGTCGAAGACCCAGTACTTC	many	NA	TRBV19	TRBJ2-5
CASSHSGNSPLRF	TGTGCCAGCAGCCACAGTGGAAATTCGCCCCTCCGCTTT	NA	NA	TRBV25-1	TRBJ1-6
CASSPLAGVGLDSPLHF	TGTGCCAGCAGCCCCCTAGCGGGAGTAGGTTTGGATTCACCCCTCCACTTT	NA	NA	TRBV7-8	TRBJ1-6
CASSTPKTGAETQYF	TGTGCCAGTAGTACTCCAAAGACAGGGGCAGAGACCCAGTACTTC	many	TRBD1	TRBV19	TRBJ2-5
CASSFAGVLQETQYF	TGCGCCAGCAGCTTTGCAGGGGTTCTTCAAGAGACCCAGTACTTC	many	NA	TRBV5-1	TRBJ2-5
CASSGDREGSPLHF	TGTGCCAGTAGTGGGGACAGGGAAGGTTCACCCCTCCACTTT	NA	TRBD1	TRBV19	TRBJ1-6
CASSAPTGAAFF	TGTGCCAGCAGCGCCCCGACAGGGGCAGCTTTCTTT	few	TRBD1	TRBV9	TRBJ1-1
CASSLSRRNGYTF	TGTGCCAGCAGTTTATCCAGAAGGAATGGCTACACCTTC	NA	NA	TRBV12-3/TRBV12-4	TRBJ1-2
CASSLVQGIGTEDNEKLFF	TGTGCCAGCAGCTTAGTGCAGGGCATCGGGACTGAAGATAATGAAAAACTGTTTTTT	NA	NA	TRBV7-9	TRBJ1-4